These T cell receptor beta chains were read from a single sample in a study of T cells in Graves' hyperthyroidism and ophthalmopathy. In TCRdb, the multiplex PCR reads were re-called with MiXCR into one record per CDR3 protein. Of roughly 510,000 distinct CDR3 sequences in the sample, less than 25% are singletons; the top ten hold around a quarter. Sequencing input: blood. These receptors all stem from a young man with Graves' hyperthyroidism. Each CDR3 is given with its conserved first and last residue. Fields, in order: J gene, clone size, CDR3 length, D gene, V gene, CDR3 protein, CDR3 DNA. A D gene is named only where the DNA matches it firmly. Size is omitted from some rows. Given values are once, few, many or a class for expanded clones.

J gene: TRBJ2-3
clone size: many
CDR3 length: 14
D gene: NA
V gene: TRBV28
CDR3 protein: CASSFGTSPNTQYF
CDR3 DNA: TGTGCCAGCAGTTTTGGAACTAGCCCTAATACGCAGTATTTT

J gene: TRBJ2-7
clone size: many
CDR3 length: 14
D gene: NA
V gene: TRBV6-5
CDR3 protein: CASSYSGRFYEQYF
CDR3 DNA: TGTGCCAGCAGTTACTCTGGGAGATTCTACGAGCAGTACTTC

J gene: TRBJ1-5
clone size: NA
CDR3 length: 13
D gene: NA
V gene: TRBV19
CDR3 protein: CASSSVRNQPQHF
CDR3 DNA: TGTGCCAGTAGTAGTGTGCGGAATCAGCCCCAGCATTTT

J gene: TRBJ2-7
clone size: many
CDR3 length: 13
D gene: NA
V gene: TRBV10-3
CDR3 protein: CAIAREGGYEQYF
CDR3 DNA: TGTGCCATCGCTAGGGAAGGGGGCTACGAGCAGTACTTC

J gene: TRBJ1-2
clone size: NA
CDR3 length: 12
D gene: NA
V gene: TRBV30
CDR3 protein: CAWRAAGGGYTF
CDR3 DNA: TGTGCCTGGCGAGCCGCCGGCGGCGGCTACACCTTC

J gene: TRBJ2-2
clone size: few
CDR3 length: 14
D gene: NA
V gene: TRBV20-1
CDR3 protein: CSASGQGSTGELFF
CDR3 DNA: TGCAGTGCTAGTGGTCAGGGCAGCACCGGGGAGCTGTTTTTT

J gene: TRBJ1-1
clone size: many
CDR3 length: 12
D gene: NA
V gene: TRBV6-2/TRBV6-3
CDR3 protein: CASSRALTEAFF
CDR3 DNA: TGTGCCAGCAGCCGCGCCCTCACTGAAGCTTTCTTT

J gene: TRBJ2-5
clone size: NA
CDR3 length: 12
D gene: NA
V gene: TRBV5-1
CDR3 protein: CASSLEEGTQYF
CDR3 DNA: TGCGCCAGCAGCTTAGAAGAGGGGACCCAGTACTTC

J gene: TRBJ2-5
clone size: NA
CDR3 length: 15
D gene: TRBD1
V gene: TRBV27
CDR3 protein: CASTETGTLPVTQYF
CDR3 DNA: TGTGCCAGCACTGAGACAGGGACACTCCCAGTGACCCAGTACTTC

J gene: TRBJ2-4
clone size: many
CDR3 length: 12
D gene: TRBD1
V gene: TRBV20-1
CDR3 protein: CSARTGQGIQYF
CDR3 DNA: TGCAGTGCTAGGACAGGGCAGGGCATTCAGTACTTC

J gene: TRBJ2-5
clone size: NA
CDR3 length: 13
D gene: NA
V gene: TRBV7-9
CDR3 protein: CASSEGLQETQYF
CDR3 DNA: TGTGCCAGCAGCGAAGGACTACAAGAGACCCAGTACTTC